This T cell receptor (beta chain) was found in a study of shared clonotypes between healthy human individuals. Study-wide context: The people who gave samples were two women and three men aged 18 to 49. Overall study findings and caveats: What rarefaction showed was incomplete sorted-subset sequencing despite large depth.

Measured with immunoSEQ multiplex PCR; TCRdb has only the in-frame clones, and not every one. The repertoire includes under 650,000 clones, 90% to 96% of them detected once, and approximately 0.062% sits in the top ten. Trimming took off 8 bases at V and 7 bases at J, with 18 bases between the two ends. Germline V CDR1 and CDR2: MRHNA, SNTAGT. The CDR3 length is 14 residues. In regard to this clone: Its antigen is still unknown.

V gene TRBV6-4 combines with J gene TRBJ1-5; D is possibly TRBD1 (5 bases). Sequencing was carried out using naive CD4+ T cells sorted from blood. Subset noted: CD45RA+ positively selected. This TCR was recovered from a woman between 25 and 40 years old in good health. The DNA of the CDR3 is TGTGCCAGCTCCCTCAAAACGGGGGACCAGCCCCAGCATTTT. This encodes CASSLKTGDQPQHF.